The 5 T cell receptor beta chains presented below share a single source sample, sequenced in a study of T cell responses to AZD1222 COVID-19 vaccine. The table came from immunoSEQ multiplex PCR; TCRdb's copy has only in-frame clones and leaves some out. Among about 120,000 clones listed, approximately 86% were seen once. The sample consisted of peripheral blood, taken 28 days after the second AZD1222 dose. The receptors were sampled from an adult who received the AZD1222 COVID-19 vaccine.

V gene TRBV5-1 combines with J gene TRBJ1-3; D is unclear. The V gene's germline CDR1 is SGHRS and CDR2 YFSETQ. V lost 4 bases to trimming and J lost 0 bases, with 8 bases between them. The CDR3 runs to 14 residues. The CDR3 nucleotides are TGCGCCAGCAGCCCGTCTCCCTCTGGAAACACCATATATTTT. This gives the protein CASSPSPSGNTIYF. Combining the CDR3 with reference TRBV5-1 and TRBJ1-3 gives the whole variable domain KAGVTQTPRYLIKTRGQQVTLSCSPISGHRSVSWYQQTPGQGLQFLFEYFSETQRNKGNFPGRFSGRQFSNSRSEMNVSTLELGDSALYLCASSPSPSGNTIYFGEGSWLTVV.

The chain uses TRBV4-3 and TRBJ1-2; no reliable D call. Between the trimmed V and J ends, which lost 0 bases and 8 bases, there was a span of 13 bases. Germline V gene sequence: CDR1 LGHNA, CDR2 YSLEER. The CDR3 covers 14 residues. CDR3 DNA sequence: TGCGCCAGCAGCCAAGATGGAAGAGCCTTAGGCTACACCTTC. Its protein product is CASSQDGRALGYTF.

CDR3 residues: CASSIVGSQGNQPQHF. The CDR3, as DNA: TGTGCCAGTAGTATAGTTGGGAGCCAGGGGAATCAGCCCCAGCATTTT. The V call is TRBV19, the J call TRBJ1-5; D may be TRBD1 (6 bases). The V gene's germline CDR1 is LNHDA and CDR2 SQIVND (reference sequence). V was shortened by 1 base and J by 4 bases, with 14 bases between the two germline ends. The CDR3 is 16 residues long.

The chain uses TRBV28 and TRBJ1-3; the D is unclear. CDR3 length equals 13 residues. Looked up from germline, CDR1 is MDHEN and CDR2 is SYDVKM. Trimming took off 6 bases at V and 10 bases at J, with 16 bases between the two ends. The CDR3 nucleotides read TGTGCCAGCAGCTCGCCGACGGCGAATACCATATATTTT. Its protein is CASSSPTANTIYF.

The chain joins TRBV24-1 to TRBJ2-3; D call uncertain. The CDR3 extends over 14 amino acids. Per the germline V gene, CDR1 is KGHDR and CDR2 is SFDVKD. Between the trimmed V and J ends, which lost 1 base and 4 bases, there was a span of 8 bases. In nucleotides, the CDR3 is TGTGCCACCAGTGATTTAAAGGTTGCAGATACGCAGTATTTT. Translation: CATSDLKVADTQYF.